These 20 T cell receptor beta chains came from one sample sequenced in a study of CD4 and CD8 cells across lung adenocarcinoma regions. A single record per CDR3 protein comes from TCRdb applying MiXCR to the PCR reads. The data contain approximately 12,000 distinct CDR3 sequences, less than 60% of them singletons. Sequenced input: CD8+ T cells from the margin of a lung tumor. These TCRs come from a female donor with lung adenocarcinoma. The CD4 and CD8 labels of this study may be unreliable.

The chain links TRBV6-5 to TRBJ1-1, with D possibly TRBD1 on 6 matching bases. Germline CDR1 reads MNHEY; CDR2 reads SVGAGI. V lost 4 bases and J lost 0, with 12 bases in between. The CDR3 sequence is 15 residues long. CDR3 amino acids: CASSSQGTLNTEAFF. The CDR3 nucleotides read TGTGCCAGCAGTTCCCAGGGGACACTGAACACTGAAGCTTTCTTT.

This chain connects TRBV6-1 to TRBJ1-1; 7 bases agree with TRBD1. Germline CDR1 and CDR2: MNHNS and SASEGT. The CDR3 has 14 amino acids. V dropped 8 bases and J dropped 6; count of bases not matched to a gene: 12. The CDR3 loop is CASSENRGFAEAFF. Written as DNA, the CDR3 is TGTGCCAGCTCAGAGAACAGGGGTTTCGCTGAAGCTTTCTTT.

The chain carries TRBV6-5 and TRBJ2-2; 7 bases align to TRBD2. This CDR3 is 18 amino acids long. V trimming: 2 bases; J trimming: 0 bases; junction bases outside the gene matches: 9. The germline V gene has CDR1 MNHEY and CDR2 SVGAGI. The CDR3 sequence: CASSYAPWRGTNTGELFF. CDR3 DNA: TGTGCCAGCAGTTACGCCCCTTGGCGGGGGACGAACACCGGGGAGCTGTTTTTT.

The sample holds a few counts of this clonotype. The chain has TRBV10-3 and TRBJ2-1; 7 nucleotides agree with TRBD1. Trimming took 7 bases from V and 6 from J; bases not matched to a gene: 9. The CDR3 is 14 residues long. Germline V lookup: CDR1 ENHRY, CDR2 SYGVKD. The CDR3 sequence: CAINPGQRTNEQFF. The CDR3, as DNA: TGTGCCATCAACCCGGGACAGCGAACCAATGAGCAGTTCTTC.

The CDR3 region is CASSYSGSYEQYF. The CDR3 bases are TGTGCCAGCAGTTACTCGGGCTCCTACGAGCAGTACTTC. The chain combines TRBV6-5 with TRBJ2-7, with D uncertain. Trimming pared 0 bases from V and 0 bases from J, leaving 3 bases between. Per germline, CDR1 MNHEY and CDR2 SVGAGI. The CDR3 has 13 residues.

The gene calls are TRBV10-1 and TRBJ2-5; D possibly corresponds to TRBD2 (6 bases). Per the germline V gene, CDR1 is WNHNN and CDR2 is SYGVQD (reference sequence). This CDR3 is 14 amino acids long. V lost 11 bases and J lost 11, with 27 bases in between. Here the CDR3 reads CAGIGSRDQESQYF. The CDR3 DNA reads TGCGCCGGCATCGGGAGCCGGGACCAAGAGTCTCAGTACTTC.

Worth noting for this clonotype: One end of the junction is discordant with germline, which a read error may explain. The chain is built from TRBV6-1 and TRBJ2-2; the match to TRBD1 covers 7 bases. CDR3 length equals 16 residues. Germline values: CDR1 MNHNS, CDR2 SASEGT. CDR3 DNA: TGTGCCAGCAGTGTGCGAGGGGGCGCGAACACCCGGGAGCTGTTTTTT. This sequence encodes CASSVRGGANTRELFF.

This clonotype was observed once. The genes are TRBV6-1 and TRBJ2-3; 8 nucleotides match TRBD2. The germline V gene encodes CDR1 MNHNS and CDR2 SASEGT. Losses at the gene ends were 5 bases for V and 0 bases for J; bases not matched to a gene: 4. There are 15 residues in the CDR3. The CDR3 sequence: CASSSPSGSTDTQYF. CDR3 nucleotide sequence: TGTGCCAGCAGTAGTCCTAGCGGGAGCACAGATACGCAGTATTTT.

This clonotype was recorded at least ten times. The CDR3 region is CASSEGVWDRGFPLHF. The CDR3 DNA sequence: TGTGCCAGCAGTGAAGGTGTTTGGGACAGGGGTTTTCCCCTCCACTTT. The V and J genes are TRBV6-1 and TRBJ1-6; 10 bases match TRBD1. Germline trimming cut 1 base from V and 13 bases from J; bases unmatched to any gene: 10. Germline V gene sequence: CDR1 MNHNS, CDR2 SASEGT. The CDR3 contains 16 residues.

The chain links TRBV6-1 to TRBJ2-1; D gene unclear. Trimming cost V 5 bases and J 8 bases, with 19 bases left between them. The germline gives CDR1 MNHNS, CDR2 SASEGT. This CDR3 comprises 15 residues. This CDR3 is CASSPVKGSGHEQFF. CDR3 sequence (DNA): TGTGCCAGCAGTCCTGTAAAAGGATCTGGGCATGAGCAGTTCTTC.

The rearrangement links TRBV10-2 to TRBJ2-2; the match to TRBD2 covers 7 bases. V gave up 6 bases and J gave up 5 bases; unmatched junction bases: 9. The length of the CDR3 is 15 residues. Germline assignment: CDR1 WSHSY and CDR2 SAAADI. CDR3 in amino acids: CASRLQTSPTGELFF. In DNA, the CDR3 is TGCGCCAGCAGACTACAGACTAGCCCGACCGGGGAGCTGTTTTTT.

The rearrangement joins TRBV6-5 to TRBJ2-2; D is unclear. This CDR3 has 13 amino acids. Germline-derived CDR1 and CDR2 are MNHEY and SVGAGI. V lost 2 bases and J 7 bases, leaving 8 bases between the germline ends. The CDR3 is CASSYVVGGELFF. DNA for the CDR3: TGTGCCAGCAGTTACGTTGTTGGCGGGGAGCTGTTTTTT.

The chain employs TRBV6-1 and TRBJ2-4, with D perhaps TRBD1 or TRBD2 (6 bases each). The CDR3 covers 14 residues. The V end was cut by 11 bases, the J end by 13 bases, with 27 bases between. Looked up from germline, CDR1 is MNHNS and CDR2 is SASEGT. The CDR3 DNA sequence: TGTGCCGGCCGGGGGCGGTGGGGCAAAAACACGCAGTACTTC. Translated, it gives CAGRGRWGKNTQYF.

The gene calls are TRBV4-1 and TRBJ2-5; 7 nucleotides match TRBD1. The DNA end lines up better with TRBJ2-7; the J call may be wrong. Looked up from germline, CDR1 is MGHRA and CDR2 is YSYEKL. The CDR3 is 15 amino acids. The CDR3 protein is CASSQGGTATYEQYF. The CDR3, as DNA: TGCGCCAGCAGCCAAGGAGGGACAGCAACCTACGAGCAGTACTTC.

The table lists this clonotype with a few counts. This chain links TRBV6-1 with TRBJ2-1; 11 bases are shared with TRBD2. The trim removed 6 bases at V and 6 bases at J, leaving 7 bases unmatched. From germline, CDR1 is MNHNS and CDR2 SASEGT. This CDR3 is 15 amino acids long. The CDR3 sequence: CASRVTGTSGNEQFF. The CDR3 nucleotides read TGTGCCAGCAGGGTCACCGGGACTAGCGGCAATGAGCAGTTCTTC.

The rearrangement links TRBV6-5 to TRBJ2-5; D not resolved. Germline V gene sequence: CDR1 MNHEY, CDR2 SVGAGI. V shed 1 base and J shed 3 bases, with 6 bases lying between them. The CDR3 has 13 amino acids. In nucleotides, the CDR3 is TGTGCCAGCAGTTACTTGGGTGAAGAGACCCAGTACTTC. Translating it yields CASSYLGEETQYF.

As to this clonotype: The junction departs from germline at one end; a sequencing error may be responsible. This chain links TRBV6-1 with TRBJ2-4; tentatively, D is TRBD1 (6 bases). The CDR3 covers 15 residues. From germline, CDR1 is MNHNS and CDR2 SASEGT. CDR3 protein: CASSPGLGAKDTQYF. The CDR3 coding sequence is TGTGCCAGCAGTCCGGGGCTGGGGGCAAAAGATACTCAGTATTTC.

This clonotype was seen a handful of times. The chain is built from TRBV6-1 and TRBJ2-5; 12 bases agree with TRBD2. The tail of the sequence fits TRBJ2-7 better, so the J call may be wrong. The CDR3 length is 16 residues. CDR1 and CDR2 (germline): MNHNS, SASEGT. The CDR3 loop reads CASRETPSGGAYEQYF. Written as DNA, the CDR3 is TGTGCCAGCAGAGAAACTCCTAGCGGGGGGGCCTACGAGCAGTACTTC.

Remarks on this clonotype: Mismatch with germline at one junction end may stem from a read error. The chain couples TRBV4-1 to TRBJ2-3; D is tentatively TRBD1 or TRBD2 (6 bases each). Germline loops: CDR1 MGHRA, CDR2 YSYEKL. The CDR3 is made up of 15 amino acids. CDR3 nucleotide sequence: TGCGCCAGCGGGCAAGGGGGGAAAGGCCCAGAGACGCAGTATTTT. Translating gives CASGQGGKGPETQYF.

The genes are TRBV10-1 and TRBJ2-1; the D gene is possibly TRBD2 (7 bases). This CDR3 has 13 amino acids. V was pared by 4 bases and J by 9 bases, with 13 bases between. CDR1 is WNHNN, CDR2 SYGVQD, per germline (reference sequence). As DNA, the CDR3 is TGCGCCAGCAGTGGAGGGGGGGGGACTGAGCAGTTCTTC. Translating gives CASSGGGGTEQFF.